Listed here is a single T cell receptor beta chain. V dropped 3 bases and J dropped 5 bases, with 13 bases sitting between them. The CDR3 contains 14 residues. The germline V gene encodes CDR1 MDHEN and CDR2 SYDVKM. Sequenced by immunoSEQ multiplex PCR; TCRdb stores in-frame clones only, minus some. The sample shows 48,000 or so clones, 88% of them seen only once. This sample stems from a study of T cell changes during pregnancy in multiple sclerosis. The V gene is TRBV28, the J gene TRBJ1-1; weak D call: TRBD1 (5 bases). This specimen consisted of CD4+ T cells from peripheral blood mononuclear cells, obtained in the second trimester of pregnancy. The origin of this receptor is a female donor with multiple sclerosis, enrolled in a pregnancy study. The CDR3 bases are TGTGCCAGCAGTTTGGGGCAGGCGGAAACTGAAGCTTTCTTT. Translation gives CASSLGQAETEAFF.